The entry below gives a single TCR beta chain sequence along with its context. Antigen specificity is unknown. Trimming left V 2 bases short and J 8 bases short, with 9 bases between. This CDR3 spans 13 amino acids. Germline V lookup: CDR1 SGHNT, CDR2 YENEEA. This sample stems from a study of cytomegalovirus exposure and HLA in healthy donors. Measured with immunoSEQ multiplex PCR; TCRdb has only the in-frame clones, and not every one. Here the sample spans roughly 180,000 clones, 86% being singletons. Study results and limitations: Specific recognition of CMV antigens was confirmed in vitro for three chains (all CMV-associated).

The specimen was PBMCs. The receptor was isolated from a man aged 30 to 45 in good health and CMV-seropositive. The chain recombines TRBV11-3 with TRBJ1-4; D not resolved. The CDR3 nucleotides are TGTGCCAGCAGCTTATCCCTGGAGGAAAAACTGTTTTTT. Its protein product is CASSLSLEEKLFF.